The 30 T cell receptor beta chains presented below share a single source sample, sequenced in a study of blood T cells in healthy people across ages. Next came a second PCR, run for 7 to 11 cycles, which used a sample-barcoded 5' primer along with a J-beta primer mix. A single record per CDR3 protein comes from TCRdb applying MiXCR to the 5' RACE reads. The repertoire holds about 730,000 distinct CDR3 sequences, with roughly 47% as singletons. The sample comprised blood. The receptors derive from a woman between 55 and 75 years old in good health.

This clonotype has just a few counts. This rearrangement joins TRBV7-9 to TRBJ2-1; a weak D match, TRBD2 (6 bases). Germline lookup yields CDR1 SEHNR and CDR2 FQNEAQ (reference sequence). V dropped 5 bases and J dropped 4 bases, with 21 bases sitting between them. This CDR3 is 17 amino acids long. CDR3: CASSPREKLTKYNEQFF. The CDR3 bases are TGTGCCAGCAGCCCCCGGGAGAAGCTCACGAAGTACAATGAGCAGTTCTTC.

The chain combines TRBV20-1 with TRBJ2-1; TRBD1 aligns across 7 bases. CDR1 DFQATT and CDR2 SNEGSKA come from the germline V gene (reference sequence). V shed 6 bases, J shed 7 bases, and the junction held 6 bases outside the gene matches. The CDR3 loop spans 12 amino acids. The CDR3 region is CSARDRLNEQFF. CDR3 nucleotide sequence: TGCAGTGCAAGGGACAGACTAAATGAGCAGTTCTTC.

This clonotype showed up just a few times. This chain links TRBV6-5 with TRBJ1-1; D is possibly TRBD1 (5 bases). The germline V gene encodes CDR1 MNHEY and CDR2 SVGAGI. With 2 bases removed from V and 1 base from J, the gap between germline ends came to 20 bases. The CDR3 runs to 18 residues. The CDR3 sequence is CASSYRIPPGTQNTEAFF. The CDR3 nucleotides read TGTGCCAGCAGTTACAGAATACCACCCGGGACCCAGAACACTGAAGCTTTCTTT.

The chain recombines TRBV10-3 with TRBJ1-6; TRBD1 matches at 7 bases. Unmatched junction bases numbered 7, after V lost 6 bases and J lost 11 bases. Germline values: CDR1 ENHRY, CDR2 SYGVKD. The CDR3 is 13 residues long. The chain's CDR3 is CAISGQESPPLHF. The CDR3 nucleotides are TGTGCCATCAGCGGACAGGAAAGTCCACCCCTCCACTTT.

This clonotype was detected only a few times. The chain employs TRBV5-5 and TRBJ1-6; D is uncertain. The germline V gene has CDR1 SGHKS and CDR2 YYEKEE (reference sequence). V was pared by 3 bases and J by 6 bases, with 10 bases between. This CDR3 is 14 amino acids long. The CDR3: CASSSGPANSPLHF. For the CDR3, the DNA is TGTGCCAGCAGCTCCGGACCCGCTAATTCACCCCTCCACTTT.

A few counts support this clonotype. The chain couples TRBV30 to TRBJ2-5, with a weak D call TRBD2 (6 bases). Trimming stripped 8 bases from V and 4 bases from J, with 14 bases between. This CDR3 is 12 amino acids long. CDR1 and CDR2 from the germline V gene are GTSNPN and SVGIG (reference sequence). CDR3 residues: CAGGPFGETQYF. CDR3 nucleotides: TGTGCCGGAGGGCCCTTCGGAGAGACCCAGTACTTC. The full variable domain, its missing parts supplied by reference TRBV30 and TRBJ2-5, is SQTIHQWPATLVQPVGSPLSLECTVEGTSNPNLYWYRQAAGRGLQLLFYSVGIGQISSEVPQNLSASRPQDRQFILSSKKLLLSDSGFYLCAGGPFGETQYFGPGTRLLVL.

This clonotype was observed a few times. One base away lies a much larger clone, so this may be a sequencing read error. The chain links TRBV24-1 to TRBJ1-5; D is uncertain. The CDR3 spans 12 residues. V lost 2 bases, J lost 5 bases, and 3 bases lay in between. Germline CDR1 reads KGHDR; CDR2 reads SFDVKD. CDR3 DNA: TGTGCCACCAGTGATTCTGATCAGCCCCAGCATTTT. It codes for CATSDSDQPQHF.

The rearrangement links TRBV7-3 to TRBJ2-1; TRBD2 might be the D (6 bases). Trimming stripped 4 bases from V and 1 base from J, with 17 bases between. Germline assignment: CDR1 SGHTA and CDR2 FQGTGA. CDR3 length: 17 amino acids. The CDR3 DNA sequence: TGTGCCAGCAGCTCCCAGGCTCGGGCGGGGTCCTACAATGAGCAGTTCTTC. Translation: CASSSQARAGSYNEQFF. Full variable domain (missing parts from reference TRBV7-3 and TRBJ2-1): GAGVSQTPSNKVTEKGKYVELRCDPISGHTALYWYRQSLGQGPEFLIYFQGTGAADDSGLPNDRFFAVRPEGSVSTLKIQRTERGDSAVYLCASSSQARAGSYNEQFFGPGTRLTVL.

The CDR3 nucleotides are TGCGGTTTACAAACGGGGCTAGCTTACAATGAGCAGTTCTTC. Translated: CGLQTGLAYNEQFF. This chain uses TRBV20-1 with TRBJ2-1; D tentatively reads TRBD1 or TRBD2 (5 bases each). The CDR3 loop spans 14 amino acids. Per the germline V gene, CDR1 is DFQATT and CDR2 is SNEGSKA (reference sequence).

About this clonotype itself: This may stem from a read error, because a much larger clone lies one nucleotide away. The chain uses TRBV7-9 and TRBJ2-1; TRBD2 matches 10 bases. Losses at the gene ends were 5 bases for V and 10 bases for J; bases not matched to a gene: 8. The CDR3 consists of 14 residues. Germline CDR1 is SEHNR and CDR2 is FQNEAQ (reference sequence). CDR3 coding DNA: TGTGCCAGCAGCGGGAAGCGGGGGGGCCGAGAGCAGTTCTTC. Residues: CASSGKRGGREQFF. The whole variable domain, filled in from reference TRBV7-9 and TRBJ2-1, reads DTGVSQNPRHKITKRGQNVTFRCDPISEHNRLYWYRQTLGQGPEFLTYFQNEAQLEKSRLLSDRFSAERPKGSFSTLEIQRTEQGDSAMYLCASSGKRGGREQFFGPGTRLTVL.

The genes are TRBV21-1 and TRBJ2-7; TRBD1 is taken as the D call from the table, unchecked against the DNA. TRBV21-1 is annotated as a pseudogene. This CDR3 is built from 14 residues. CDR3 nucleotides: TGTGCCACGGCATCCCGGGACAGTTCCTACGAGCAGTACTTC. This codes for CATASRDSSYEQYF.

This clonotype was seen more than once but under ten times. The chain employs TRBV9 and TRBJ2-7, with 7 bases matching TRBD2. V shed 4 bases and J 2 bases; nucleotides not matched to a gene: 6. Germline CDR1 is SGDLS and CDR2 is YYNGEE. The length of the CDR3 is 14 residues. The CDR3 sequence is CASSTAAGPYEQYF. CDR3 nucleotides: TGTGCCAGCAGCACCGCAGCGGGACCCTACGAGCAGTACTTC.

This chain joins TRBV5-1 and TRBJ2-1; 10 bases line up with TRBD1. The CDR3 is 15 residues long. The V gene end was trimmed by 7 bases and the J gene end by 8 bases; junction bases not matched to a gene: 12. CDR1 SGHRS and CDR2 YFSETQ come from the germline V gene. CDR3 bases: TGCGCCAGCGGGGCTTTAGGGACAGGGGACGATGAGCAGTTCTTC. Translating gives CASGALGTGDDEQFF. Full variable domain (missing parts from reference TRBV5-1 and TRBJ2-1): KAGVTQTPRYLIKTRGQQVTLSCSPISGHRSVSWYQQTPGQGLQFLFEYFSETQRNKGNFPGRFSGRQFSNSRSEMNVSTLELGDSALYLCASGALGTGDDEQFFGPGTRLTVL.

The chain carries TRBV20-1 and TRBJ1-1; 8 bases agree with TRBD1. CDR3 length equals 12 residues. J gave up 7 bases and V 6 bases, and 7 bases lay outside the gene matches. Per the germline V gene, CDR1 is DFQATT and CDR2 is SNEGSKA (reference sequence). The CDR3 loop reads CSARDRWVEAFF. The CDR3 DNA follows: TGCAGTGCGAGGGACAGGTGGGTTGAAGCTTTCTTT.

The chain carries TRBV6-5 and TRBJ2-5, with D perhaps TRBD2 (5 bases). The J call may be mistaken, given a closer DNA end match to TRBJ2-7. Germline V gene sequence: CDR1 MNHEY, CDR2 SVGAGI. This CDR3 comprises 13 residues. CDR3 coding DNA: TGTGCCAGCAGTTACTCGCGGGCGGCCGAGCAGTACTTC. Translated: CASSYSRAAEQYF.

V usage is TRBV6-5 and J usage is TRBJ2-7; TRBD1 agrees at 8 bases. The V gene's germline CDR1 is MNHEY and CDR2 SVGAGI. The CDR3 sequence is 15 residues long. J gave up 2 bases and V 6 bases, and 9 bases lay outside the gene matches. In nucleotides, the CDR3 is TGTGCCAGCAGCCAAGACAGGGGAACCCCCTACGAGCAGTACTTC. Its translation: CASSQDRGTPYEQYF.

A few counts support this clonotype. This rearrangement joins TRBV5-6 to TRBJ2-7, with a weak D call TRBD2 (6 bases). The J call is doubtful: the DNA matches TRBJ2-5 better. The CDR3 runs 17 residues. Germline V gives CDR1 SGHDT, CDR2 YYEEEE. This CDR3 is CASSPRPSVFPEETQYF. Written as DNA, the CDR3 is TGTGCCAGCAGCCCACGGCCTAGCGTTTTCCCCGAGGAGACCCAGTACTTC.

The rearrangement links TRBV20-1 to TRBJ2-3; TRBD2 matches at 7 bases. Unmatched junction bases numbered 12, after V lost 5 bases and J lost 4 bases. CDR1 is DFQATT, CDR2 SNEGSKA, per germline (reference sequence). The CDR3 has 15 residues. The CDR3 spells CSAENAGDFADTQYF. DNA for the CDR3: TGCAGTGCTGAAAATGCGGGGGATTTCGCAGATACGCAGTATTTT.

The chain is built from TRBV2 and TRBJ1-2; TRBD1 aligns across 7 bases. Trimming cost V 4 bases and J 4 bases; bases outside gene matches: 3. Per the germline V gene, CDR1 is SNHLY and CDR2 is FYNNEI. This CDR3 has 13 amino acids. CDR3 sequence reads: CASSGQGLYGYTF. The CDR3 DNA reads TGTGCCAGCAGTGGACAGGGACTCTATGGCTACACCTTC. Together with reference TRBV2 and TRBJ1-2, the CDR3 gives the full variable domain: EPEVTQTPSHQVTQMGQEVILRCVPISNHLYFYWYRQILGQKVEFLVSFYNNEISEKSEIFDDQFSVERPDGSNFTLKIRSTKLEDSAMYFCASSGQGLYGYTFGSGTRLTVV.

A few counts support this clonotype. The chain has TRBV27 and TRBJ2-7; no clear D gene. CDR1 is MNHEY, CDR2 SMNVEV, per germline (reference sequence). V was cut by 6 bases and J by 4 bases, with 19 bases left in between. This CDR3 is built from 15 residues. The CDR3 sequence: CASRRDMGSLYEQYF. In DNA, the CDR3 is TGTGCCAGCAGGCGCGACATGGGGTCGCTTTACGAGCAGTACTTC.

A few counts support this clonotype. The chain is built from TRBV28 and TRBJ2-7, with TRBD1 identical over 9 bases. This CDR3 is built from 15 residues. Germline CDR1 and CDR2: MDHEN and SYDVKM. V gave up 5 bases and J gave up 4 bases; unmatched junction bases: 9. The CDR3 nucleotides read TGTGCCAGCAGTACGGGACAGGGAGGGGTATACGAGCAGTACTTC. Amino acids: CASSTGQGGVYEQYF.

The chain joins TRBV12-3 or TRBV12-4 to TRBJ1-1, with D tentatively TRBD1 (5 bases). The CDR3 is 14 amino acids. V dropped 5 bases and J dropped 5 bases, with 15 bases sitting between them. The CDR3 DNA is TGTGCCAGCAGTCAGGGCAGATGGGGAACTGAAGCTTTCTTT. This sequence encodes CASSQGRWGTEAFF.

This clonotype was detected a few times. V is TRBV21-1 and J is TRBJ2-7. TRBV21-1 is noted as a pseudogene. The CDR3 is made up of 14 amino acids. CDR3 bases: TGTGCCAGCAGCGATAGACATACCGGATACGAGCAGTACTTC. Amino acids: CASSDRHTGYEQYF.

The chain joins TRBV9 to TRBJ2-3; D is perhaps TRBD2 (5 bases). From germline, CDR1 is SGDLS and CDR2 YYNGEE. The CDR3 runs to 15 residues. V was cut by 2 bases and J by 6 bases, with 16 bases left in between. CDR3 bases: TGTGCCAGCAGCGTCCCGACCGGGGATGTGGATACGCAGTATTTT. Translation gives CASSVPTGDVDTQYF.

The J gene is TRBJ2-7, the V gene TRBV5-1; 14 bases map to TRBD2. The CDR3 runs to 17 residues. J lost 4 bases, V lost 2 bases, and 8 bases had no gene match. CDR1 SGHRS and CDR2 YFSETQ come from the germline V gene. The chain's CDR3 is CASSLSMTSGRVYEQYF. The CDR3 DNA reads TGCGCCAGCAGCTTAAGCATGACTAGCGGGAGGGTGTACGAGCAGTACTTC. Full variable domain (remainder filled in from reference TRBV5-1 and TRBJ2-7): KAGVTQTPRYLIKTRGQQVTLSCSPISGHRSVSWYQQTPGQGLQFLFEYFSETQRNKGNFPGRFSGRQFSNSRSEMNVSTLELGDSALYLCASSLSMTSGRVYEQYFGPGTRLTVT.

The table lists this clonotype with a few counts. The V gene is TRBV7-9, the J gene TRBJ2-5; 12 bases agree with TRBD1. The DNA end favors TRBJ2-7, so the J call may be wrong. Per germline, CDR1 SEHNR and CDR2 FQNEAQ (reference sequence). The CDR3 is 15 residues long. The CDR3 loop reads CASSRRDRGHYEQYF. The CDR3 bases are TGTGCCAGCAGCCGCAGGGACAGGGGGCACTACGAGCAGTACTTC.

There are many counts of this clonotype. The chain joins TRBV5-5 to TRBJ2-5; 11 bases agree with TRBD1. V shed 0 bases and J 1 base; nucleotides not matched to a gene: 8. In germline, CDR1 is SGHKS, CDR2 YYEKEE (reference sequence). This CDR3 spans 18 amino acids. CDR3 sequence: CASSLALGGQGGQETQYF. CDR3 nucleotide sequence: TGTGCCAGCAGCTTGGCCTTGGGGGGACAGGGGGGCCAAGAGACCCAGTACTTC.

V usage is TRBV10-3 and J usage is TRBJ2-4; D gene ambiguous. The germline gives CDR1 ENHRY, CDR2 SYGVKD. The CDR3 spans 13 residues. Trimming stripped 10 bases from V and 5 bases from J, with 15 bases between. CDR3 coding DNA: TGTGCCACCGACGGCGGACCTGAAAACATTCAGTACTTC. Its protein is CATDGGPENIQYF.

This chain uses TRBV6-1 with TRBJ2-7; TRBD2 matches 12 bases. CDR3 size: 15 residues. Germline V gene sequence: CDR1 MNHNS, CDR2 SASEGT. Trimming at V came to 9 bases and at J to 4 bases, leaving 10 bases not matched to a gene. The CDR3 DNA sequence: TGTGCCAGTAATGTCCTAGCGGGGGGGAAATACGAGCAGTACTTC. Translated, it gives CASNVLAGGKYEQYF.

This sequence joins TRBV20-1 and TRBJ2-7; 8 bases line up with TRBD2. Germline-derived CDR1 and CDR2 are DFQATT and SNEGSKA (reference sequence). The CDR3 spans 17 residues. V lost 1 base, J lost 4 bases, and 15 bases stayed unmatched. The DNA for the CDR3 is TGCAGTGCTAGAGTATCCCTCCACGTAGCGGGATTGTACGAGCAGTACTTC. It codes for CSARVSLHVAGLYEQYF.